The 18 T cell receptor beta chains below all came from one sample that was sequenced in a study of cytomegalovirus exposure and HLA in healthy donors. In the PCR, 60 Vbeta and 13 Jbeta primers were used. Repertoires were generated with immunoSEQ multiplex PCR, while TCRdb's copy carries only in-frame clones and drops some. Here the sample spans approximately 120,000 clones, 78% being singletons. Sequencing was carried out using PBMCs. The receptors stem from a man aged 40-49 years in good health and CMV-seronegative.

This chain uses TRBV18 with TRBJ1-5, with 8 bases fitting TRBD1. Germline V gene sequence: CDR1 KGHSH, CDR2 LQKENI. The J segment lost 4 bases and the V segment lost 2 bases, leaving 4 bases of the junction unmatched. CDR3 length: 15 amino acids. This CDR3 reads CASSPKGQANQPQHF. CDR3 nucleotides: TGTGCCAGCTCACCAAAGGGACAGGCAAATCAGCCCCAGCATTTT.

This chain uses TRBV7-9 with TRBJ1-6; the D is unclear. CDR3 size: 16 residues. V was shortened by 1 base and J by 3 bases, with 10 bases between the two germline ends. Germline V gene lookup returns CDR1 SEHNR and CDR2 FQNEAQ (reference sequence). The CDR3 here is CASSLDRAVYNSPLHF. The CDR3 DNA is TGTGCCAGCAGCTTAGACAGAGCCGTCTATAATTCACCCCTCCACTTT.

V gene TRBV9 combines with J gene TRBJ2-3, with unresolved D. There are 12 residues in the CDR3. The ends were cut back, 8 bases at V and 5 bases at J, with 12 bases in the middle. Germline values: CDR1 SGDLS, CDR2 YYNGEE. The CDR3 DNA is TGTGCCAGTTCCCTTCCGGTAGATACGCAGTATTTT. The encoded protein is CASSLPVDTQYF.

The CDR3 protein is CSVEDRGVADTQYF. CDR3 DNA sequence: TGCAGCGTTGAAGATCGCGGGGTAGCGGATACGCAGTATTTT. The chain recombines TRBV29-1 with TRBJ2-3; the D gene is possibly TRBD2 (6 bases). There are 14 residues in the CDR3. Germline V CDR1 and CDR2: SQVTM, ANQGSEA. Trimming took off 0 bases at V and 6 bases at J, with 13 bases between the two ends.

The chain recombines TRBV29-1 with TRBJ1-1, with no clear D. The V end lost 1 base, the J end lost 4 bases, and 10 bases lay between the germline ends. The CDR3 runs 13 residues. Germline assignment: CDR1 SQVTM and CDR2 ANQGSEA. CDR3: CSVEAREGTEAFF. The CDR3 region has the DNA TGCAGCGTTGAAGCCCGGGAGGGCACTGAAGCTTTCTTT.

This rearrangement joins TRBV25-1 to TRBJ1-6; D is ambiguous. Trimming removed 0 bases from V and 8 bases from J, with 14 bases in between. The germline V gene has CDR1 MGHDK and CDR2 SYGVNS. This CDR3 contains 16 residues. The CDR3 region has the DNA TGTGCCAGCAGTGAATATCACCGCGGTGGGTATTCACCCCTCCACTTT. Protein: CASSEYHRGGYSPLHF.

CDR3 coding DNA: TGTGCCAGCAGTACTCGACAGGGAGCCTACACCTTC. Its protein product is CASSTRQGAYTF. The chain uses TRBV28 and TRBJ1-2; 7 bases are shared with TRBD1. CDR1 is MDHEN and CDR2 is SYDVKM in the germline V gene. This CDR3 is built from 12 residues. The J segment lost 10 bases and the V segment lost 5 bases, leaving 7 bases of the junction unmatched.

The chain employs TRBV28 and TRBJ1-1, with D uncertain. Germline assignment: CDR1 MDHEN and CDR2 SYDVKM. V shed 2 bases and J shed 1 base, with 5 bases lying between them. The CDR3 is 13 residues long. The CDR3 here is CASSLVENTEAFF. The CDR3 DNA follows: TGTGCCAGCAGTTTAGTAGAGAACACTGAAGCTTTCTTT.

The CDR3 protein is CASSFGTSGETQYF. CDR3 DNA sequence: TGTGCCAGCAGTTTTGGGACATCGGGCGAGACCCAGTACTTC. This sequence joins TRBV27 and TRBJ2-5, with a weak D call TRBD1 (6 bases). Germline lookup yields CDR1 MNHEY and CDR2 SMNVEV (reference sequence). V lost 3 bases to trimming and J lost 5 bases, with 13 bases between them. CDR3 length equals 14 residues.

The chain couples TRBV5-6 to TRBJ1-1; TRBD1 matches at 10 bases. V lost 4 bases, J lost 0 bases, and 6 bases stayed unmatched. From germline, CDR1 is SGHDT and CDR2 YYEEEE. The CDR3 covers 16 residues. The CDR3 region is CASSRRTGGMNTEAFF. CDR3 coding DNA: TGTGCCAGCAGCAGAAGGACAGGGGGGATGAACACTGAAGCTTTCTTT.

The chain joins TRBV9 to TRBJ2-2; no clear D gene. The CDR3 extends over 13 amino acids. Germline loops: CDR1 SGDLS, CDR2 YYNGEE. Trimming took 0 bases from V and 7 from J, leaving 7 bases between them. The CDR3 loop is CASSVVSVGELFF. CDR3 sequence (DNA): TGTGCCAGCAGCGTAGTCTCGGTCGGGGAGCTGTTTTTT.

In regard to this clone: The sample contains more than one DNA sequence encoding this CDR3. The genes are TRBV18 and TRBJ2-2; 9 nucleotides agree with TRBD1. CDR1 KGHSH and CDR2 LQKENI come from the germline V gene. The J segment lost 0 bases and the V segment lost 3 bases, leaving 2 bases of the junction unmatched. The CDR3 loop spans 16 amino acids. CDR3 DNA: TGTGCCAGCTCACCTACAGGGGGCGCGAACACCGGGGAGCTGTTTTTT. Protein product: CASSPTGGANTGELFF.

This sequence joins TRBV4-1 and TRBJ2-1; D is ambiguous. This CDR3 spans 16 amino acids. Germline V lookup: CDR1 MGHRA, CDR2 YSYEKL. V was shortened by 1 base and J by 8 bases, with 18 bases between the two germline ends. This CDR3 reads CASSQVNLLQEDEQFF. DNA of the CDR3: TGCGCCAGCAGCCAAGTGAATTTACTTCAGGAAGATGAGCAGTTCTTC.

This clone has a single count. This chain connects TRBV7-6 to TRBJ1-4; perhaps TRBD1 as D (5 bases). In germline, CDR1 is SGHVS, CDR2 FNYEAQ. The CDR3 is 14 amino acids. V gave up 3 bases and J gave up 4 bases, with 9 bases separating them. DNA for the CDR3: TGTGCCAGCAGCTTCGGGGGGGGTAATGAAAAACTGTTTTTT. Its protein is CASSFGGGNEKLFF.

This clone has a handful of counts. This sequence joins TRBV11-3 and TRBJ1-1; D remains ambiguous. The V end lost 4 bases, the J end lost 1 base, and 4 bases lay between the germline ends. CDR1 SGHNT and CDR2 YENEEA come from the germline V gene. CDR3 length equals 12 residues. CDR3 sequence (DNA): TGTGCCAGCAGCTACGGGAACACTGAAGCTTTCTTT. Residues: CASSYGNTEAFF.

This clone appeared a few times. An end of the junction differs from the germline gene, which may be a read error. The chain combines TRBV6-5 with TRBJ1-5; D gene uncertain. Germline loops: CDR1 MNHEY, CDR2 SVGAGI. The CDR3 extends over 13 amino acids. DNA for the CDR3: TGTGCCACCAGTCCTAACCTTAATCAGCCCCAGCATTTT. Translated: CATSPNLNQPQHF.

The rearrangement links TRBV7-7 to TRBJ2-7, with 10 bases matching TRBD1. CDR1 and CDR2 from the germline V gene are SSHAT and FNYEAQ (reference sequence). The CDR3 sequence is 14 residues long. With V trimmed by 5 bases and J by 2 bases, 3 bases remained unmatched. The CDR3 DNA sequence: TGTGCCAGCAGCCCCGGGACAGGGGCCTACGAGCAGTACTTC. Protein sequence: CASSPGTGAYEQYF.

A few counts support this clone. The CDR3 DNA is TGTGCCAGCAGTGCCCACAATGAAGCTTTCTTT. It codes for CASSAHNEAFF. The chain recombines TRBV2 with TRBJ1-1; D uncertain. CDR1 and CDR2 from the germline V gene are SNHLY and FYNNEI. The V and J ends lost 4 bases and 7 bases respectively, with 7 bases between them. The CDR3 is 11 residues long.